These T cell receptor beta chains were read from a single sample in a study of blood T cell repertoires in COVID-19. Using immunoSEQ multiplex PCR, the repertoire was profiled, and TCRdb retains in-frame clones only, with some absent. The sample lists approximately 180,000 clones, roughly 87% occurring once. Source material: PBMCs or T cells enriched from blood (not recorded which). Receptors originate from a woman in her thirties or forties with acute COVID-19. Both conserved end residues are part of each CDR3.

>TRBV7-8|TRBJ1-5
CASSRQGGDSNQPQHF
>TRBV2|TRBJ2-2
CASSEDGAINGELFF
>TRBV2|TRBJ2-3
CASRLRDRGTDTQYF
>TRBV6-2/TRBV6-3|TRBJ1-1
CASSQRQENTEAFF
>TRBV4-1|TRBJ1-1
CASSQVWGRERAFNTEAFF
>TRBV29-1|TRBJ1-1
CSVTPYRGPGPDFF
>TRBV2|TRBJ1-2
CASSIVGGRGYTF
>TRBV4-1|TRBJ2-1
CASSQAGLAGVGEQFF
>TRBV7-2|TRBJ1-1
CASSLVGSTEAFF
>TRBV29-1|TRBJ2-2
CSVEPGRGTGELFF
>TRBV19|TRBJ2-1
CASSTTGSYNEQFF
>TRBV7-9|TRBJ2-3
CASSLVPDTQYF
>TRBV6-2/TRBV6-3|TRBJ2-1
CASSSAYNEQFF
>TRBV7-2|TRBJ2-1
CASSLRTGLSSYNEQFF
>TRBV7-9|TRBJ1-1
CASSPRGRNTEAFF